The present entry profiles one TCR beta chain with its context. These data originate in a study of control samples from healthy donors and cancer patients. Germline V CDR1 and CDR2: SGHDT, YYEEEE. V lost 4 bases to trimming and J lost 6 bases; unmatched junction nucleotides: 9. This CDR3 has 15 residues. Sequencing was performed with immunoSEQ multiplex PCR; in TCRdb, only in-frame clones are kept and a portion is missing. Here the sample spans 95,000 to 120,000 clones, 70% to 85% being singletons. The TCR sequence derives from a man aged 18 to 35 in good health. The material sequenced was blood. This chain uses TRBV5-6 with TRBJ2-5, with 10 bases lining up with TRBD1. CDR3 region: CASSRDLTGGKTQYF. CDR3 coding DNA: TGTGCCAGCAGCCGTGACCTGACAGGGGGCAAGACCCAGTACTTC.